The next 22 T cell receptor beta chains were all read from a single sample in a study of spatial heterogeneity in lung cancer. TCRdb re-called the 5' RACE reads through MiXCR, storing one row per CDR3 protein. The sample has about 85,000 distinct CDR3 sequences, approximately 21% seen once. Time point: sample taken at primary tumor resection. Whole RNA from tumor, nontumor lung or frozen PBMC was sequenced unsorted. Sequenced here: PBMCs, sampled at surgery. The receptor set was obtained from a male donor with early-stage non-small cell lung cancer.

A few counts support this clonotype. This rearrangement joins TRBV12-3 or TRBV12-4 to TRBJ1-6; D is ambiguous. The V end was cut by 7 bases, the J end by 10 bases, with 17 bases between. The CDR3 runs to 14 residues. The CDR3 nucleotides are TGTGCCAGCACCCTGTCGGGGTCACTATCACCCCTCCACTTT. Translating it yields CASTLSGSLSPLHF.

In this sample, this clonotype turned up a few times. The chain joins TRBV9 to TRBJ2-5; D might be TRBD1 (6 bases). The germline V gene has CDR1 SGDLS and CDR2 YYNGEE. There are 14 residues in the CDR3. The V and J ends lost 3 bases and 2 bases respectively, with 11 bases between them. CDR3 residues: CASSGRDTQETQYF. The CDR3 DNA is TGTGCCAGCAGCGGTAGGGACACACAAGAGACCCAGTACTTC.

The sample holds a few counts of this clonotype. V and J are TRBV5-1 and TRBJ2-4, with D possibly TRBD1 on 6 matching bases. There are 14 residues in the CDR3. The V end was cut by 0 bases, the J end by 7 bases, with 11 bases between. The germline V gene encodes CDR1 SGHRS and CDR2 YFSETQ. The CDR3 loop is CASSLALQGNIQYF. CDR3 coding DNA: TGCGCCAGCAGCTTGGCCCTCCAGGGGAACATTCAGTACTTC.

The sample holds many counts of this clonotype. This chain joins TRBV7-9 and TRBJ2-1; 7 bases line up with TRBD1. This CDR3 has 14 residues. The V and J ends lost 4 bases and 5 bases, in that order; junction bases with no gene match: 5. The germline gives CDR1 SEHNR, CDR2 FQNEAQ (reference sequence). The CDR3 loop is CASSSTGVHNEQFF. The CDR3 DNA is TGTGCCAGCAGCTCCACAGGGGTCCACAATGAGCAGTTCTTC.

V usage is TRBV10-3 and J usage is TRBJ2-3; 13 bases match TRBD2. CDR3 length equals 20 residues. The germline gives CDR1 ENHRY, CDR2 SYGVKD. V was clipped by 8 bases and J by 0 bases; unmatched bases: 17. For the CDR3, the DNA is TGTGCCATCGAGCCCGCCACGGGACTAGCGGGGCCCCGAAGCACAGATACGCAGTATTTT. Translated, it gives CAIEPATGLAGPRSTDTQYF.

This clonotype appeared many times. The rearrangement joins TRBV2 to TRBJ2-1; 13 bases are a match to TRBD2. CDR1 and CDR2 (germline): SNHLY, FYNNEI. The CDR3 has 14 amino acids. V lost 5 bases and J lost 7; bases outside the gene matches: 2. CDR3 residues: CASSLLAGGNEQFF. The CDR3 nucleotides read TGTGCCAGCAGTCTACTAGCGGGAGGGAATGAGCAGTTCTTC.

The rearrangement uses TRBV19 and TRBJ2-4, with TRBD1 matching over 8 bases. The germline V gene encodes CDR1 LNHDA and CDR2 SQIVND (reference sequence). The CDR3 sequence is 14 residues long. V trimming: 4 bases; J trimming: 7 bases; junction bases outside the gene matches: 6. In DNA, the CDR3 is TGTGCCAGTAGTAGCCGGACAGGGAGGAACATTCAGTACTTC. Its translation is CASSSRTGRNIQYF.

V is TRBV29-1 and J is TRBJ1-5, with a weak D call TRBD1 (6 bases). Between the trimmed V and J ends, which lost 6 bases and 4 bases, there was a span of 10 bases. The CDR3 is 12 amino acids. The germline V gene has CDR1 SQVTM and CDR2 ANQGSEA. The DNA of the CDR3 is TGCAGCGTCAGTCAGGGGAATCAGCCCCAGCATTTT. Translation gives CSVSQGNQPQHF. Full variable domain (remainder filled in from reference TRBV29-1 and TRBJ1-5): SAVISQKPSRDICQRGTSLTIQCQVDSQVTMMFWYRQQPGQSLTLIATANQGSEATYESGFVIDKFPISRPNLTFSTLTVSNMSPEDSSIYLCSVSQGNQPQHFGDGTRLSIL.

This clonotype occurred a few times. The rearrangement joins TRBV7-3 to TRBJ2-1; the match to TRBD1 covers 7 bases. Unmatched junction bases numbered 4, after V lost 2 bases and J lost 0 bases. The CDR3 is made up of 16 amino acids. Germline V lookup: CDR1 SGHTA, CDR2 FQGTGA. The CDR3 sequence: CASSLSAGGSYNEQFF. The CDR3 coding sequence is TGTGCCAGCAGCTTATCTGCAGGGGGCTCCTACAATGAGCAGTTCTTC. Using reference TRBV7-3 and TRBJ2-1 for the parts outside the CDR3, the full variable domain is GAGVSQTPSNKVTEKGKYVELRCDPISGHTALYWYRQSLGQGPEFLIYFQGTGAADDSGLPNDRFFAVRPEGSVSTLKIQRTERGDSAVYLCASSLSAGGSYNEQFFGPGTRLTVL.

The V call is TRBV29-1, the J call TRBJ2-2; 9 nucleotides line up with TRBD2. Germline CDR1 and CDR2: SQVTM and ANQGSEA. Trimming removed 7 bases from V and 7 bases from J; junction bases left unmatched: 10. This CDR3 comprises 14 residues. In DNA form, the CDR3 reads TGCAGCGGGACCGGGACTAGCATGGGCGGGGAGCTGTTTTTT. Encoded protein: CSGTGTSMGGELFF.

V and J are TRBV29-1 and TRBJ1-1, with D uncertain. This CDR3 has 12 residues. CDR1 and CDR2 from the germline V gene are SQVTM and ANQGSEA. V was cut by 5 bases and J by 2 bases, with 9 bases left in between. CDR3 sequence reads: CSVMTPNTEAFF. The CDR3 coding sequence is TGCAGCGTTATGACACCAAACACTGAAGCTTTCTTT.

A few counts support this clonotype. This sequence joins TRBV23-1 and TRBJ1-6; a possible D gene is TRBD1 (6 bases). TRBV23-1 is identified as an open reading frame with a role that is uncertain. The V end lost 4 bases, the J end lost 0 bases, and 13 bases lay between the germline ends. The CDR3 runs to 17 residues. The CDR3 sequence: CASSLLGAHSYNSPLHF. The CDR3 DNA reads TGCGCCAGCAGTCTTTTGGGGGCGCACTCCTATAATTCACCCCTCCACTTT.

By share, this clonotype ranks as large (0.1 to 1%). The J gene is TRBJ2-1, the V gene TRBV29-1; 7 bases line up with TRBD2. Germline V gene sequence: CDR1 SQVTM, CDR2 ANQGSEA. This CDR3 comprises 14 residues. J lost 0 bases, V lost 7 bases, and 6 bases had no gene match. CDR3 amino acids: CSATGLSSYNEQFF. The CDR3 nucleotides are TGCAGCGCCACGGGACTAAGCTCCTACAATGAGCAGTTCTTC.

The chain carries TRBV12-3 or TRBV12-4 and TRBJ1-5; D remains ambiguous. V gave up 7 bases and J gave up 6 bases, with 10 bases separating them. The CDR3 covers 12 residues. CDR3 loop: CASTQGLQPQHF. The CDR3 DNA reads TGTGCCAGCACCCAAGGGCTTCAGCCCCAGCATTTT.

The sample holds a few counts of this clonotype. This chain links TRBV28 with TRBJ2-1; D is ambiguous. Trimming took off 6 bases at V and 6 bases at J, with 21 bases between the two ends. The germline V gene has CDR1 MDHEN and CDR2 SYDVKM. CDR3 length equals 16 residues. CDR3 amino acids: CASRSSGLGFSNEQFF. In nucleotides, the CDR3 is TGTGCCAGCAGAAGTTCAGGTCTAGGATTTAGCAATGAGCAGTTCTTC.

The CDR3 DNA reads as TGTGCCAGCAGCTCGGACAGGGGGAAAGAGACCCAGTACTTC. Amino acids: CASSSDRGKETQYF. The chain is built from TRBV7-6 and TRBJ2-5, with 10 bases fitting TRBD1. Germline V gene lookup returns CDR1 SGHVS and CDR2 FNYEAQ. This CDR3 comprises 14 residues. The J segment lost 3 bases and the V segment lost 4 bases, leaving 2 bases of the junction unmatched.

The J gene is TRBJ2-3, the V gene TRBV28; D remains ambiguous. This CDR3 region has 13 residues. The V gene's germline CDR1 is MDHEN and CDR2 SYDVKM. V was shortened by 8 bases and J by 7 bases, with 16 bases between the two germline ends. The CDR3 DNA follows: TGTGCCAGCGGCTTCCTTGGGCCAAATACGCAGTATTTT. Its translation is CASGFLGPNTQYF.

There are a few counts of this clonotype. This chain joins TRBV7-9 and TRBJ2-7; D not certain. Trimming took 5 bases from V and 2 from J, leaving 4 bases between them. The CDR3 covers 11 residues. Germline CDR1 reads SEHNR; CDR2 reads FQNEAQ (reference sequence). The CDR3 DNA reads as TGTGCCAGCAGCGCAACCTACGAGCAGTACTTC. This encodes CASSATYEQYF.

The gene calls are TRBV5-1 and TRBJ1-1, with D perhaps TRBD1 (5 bases). This CDR3 comprises 16 residues. V shed 0 bases and J shed 4 bases, with 16 bases lying between them. Germline values: CDR1 SGHRS, CDR2 YFSETQ. The DNA for the CDR3 is TGCGCCAGCAGCTTGGACAGGATGACATGGAGCACTGAAGCTTTCTTT. Protein sequence: CASSLDRMTWSTEAFF.

There are a few counts of this clonotype. A junction boundary mismatches the germline segment, possibly from a read error. The chain combines TRBV6-2 or TRBV6-3 with TRBJ2-1; 8 nucleotides match TRBD1. Germline V gene lookup returns CDR1 MNHEY and CDR2 SVGEGT. The CDR3 loop spans 17 amino acids. The CDR3 sequence: CASSYSPPGGVYSEQFF. For the CDR3, the DNA is TGTGCCAGCAGTTACTCCCCCCCAGGGGGCGTGTACAGTGAGCAGTTCTTC.

The V gene is TRBV29-1, the J gene TRBJ2-2; D is possibly TRBD2 (6 bases). With 3 bases removed from V and 5 bases from J, the gap between germline ends came to 10 bases. CDR1 is SQVTM, CDR2 ANQGSEA, per germline. The CDR3 has 13 amino acids. The CDR3: CSVERGGTGELFF. The CDR3 DNA reads TGCAGCGTTGAGAGGGGAGGAACCGGGGAGCTGTTTTTT.

There are a few counts of this clonotype. The J gene is TRBJ2-7, the V gene TRBV12-3 or TRBV12-4; 9 bases map to TRBD1. Trimming took 5 bases from V and 5 from J; bases not matched to a gene: 7. CDR3 length: 14 residues. The CDR3 spells CASSPGQGGHEQYF. In DNA, the CDR3 is TGTGCCAGCAGTCCGGGACAGGGCGGTCACGAGCAGTACTTC.